These 10 T cell receptor beta chains share one sample of origin, sequenced in a study of cytomegalovirus exposure and HLA in healthy donors (dated by TCRdb to the late 2010s). Library construction relied on the immunoSEQ multiplex PCR assay. For the multiplex PCR, a mixture combining 60 forward primers for TCR Vbeta segments and 13 reverse primers for TCR Jbeta segments was used. TCRdb obtained this table from immuneACCESS and retained in-frame rearrangements with V and J assigned. These tables miss some clones; where compared with another copy, unresolved V genes account for less than half of the shortfall, and the remainder is unexplained. The sample has 80,000 to 95,000 clones on record, roughly 79% of them singletons. 1.5% to 2% of the sample is taken by the ten largest. The specimen sequenced was PBMCs. The receptors shown here come from a woman in her twenties or thirties in good health and CMV-seronegative.

The sample holds a few counts of this clone. The chain links TRBV6-5 to TRBJ2-5; maybe TRBD1 (5 bases). V gave up 11 bases and J gave up 2 bases, with 12 bases separating them. CDR1 MNHEY and CDR2 SVGAGI come from the germline V gene. There are 12 residues in the CDR3. CDR3 sequence (DNA): TGTGCCGCCAAGACAGAACAAGAGACCCAGTACTTC. This gives the protein CAAKTEQETQYF.

The chain carries TRBV6-1 and TRBJ2-7; 11 bases fit TRBD1. V trimming: 6 bases; J trimming: 0 bases; junction bases outside the gene matches: 1. Per the germline V gene, CDR1 is MNHNS and CDR2 is SASEGT. The CDR3 contains 14 residues. CDR3 in DNA: TGTGCCAGCAGGGGACAGGGGGTCTCCTACGAGCAGTACTTC. This gives the protein CASRGQGVSYEQYF.

This clone was seen a few times. The rearrangement uses TRBV7-6 and TRBJ2-7; 8 bases match TRBD2. This CDR3 is built from 14 residues. Trimming removed 4 bases from V and 7 bases from J; junction bases left unmatched: 9. Germline V gene data show CDR1 as SGHVS and CDR2 as FNYEAQ. The CDR3 here is CASSYSGSPGEQYF. CDR3 nucleotide sequence: TGTGCCAGCAGCTACAGCGGGAGCCCCGGAGAGCAGTACTTC.

This clone has only a few counts. This rearrangement joins TRBV5-1 to TRBJ1-1; the match to TRBD1 covers 8 bases. From germline, CDR1 is SGHRS and CDR2 YFSETQ. J gave up 0 bases and V 3 bases, and 10 bases lay outside the gene matches. The CDR3 spans 17 residues. For the CDR3, the DNA is TGCGCCAGCAGCTCCTCACCCGGGACAGGCCTGAACACTGAAGCTTTCTTT. Protein product: CASSSSPGTGLNTEAFF.

This chain uses TRBV14 with TRBJ2-7; tentative D call: TRBD1 (5 bases). V lost 2 bases and J lost 0, with 11 bases in between. CDR1 and CDR2 from the germline V gene are SGHDN and FVKESK. CDR3 length: 15 residues. CDR3 amino acids: CASSQRGTLSYEQYF. The CDR3 DNA reads TGTGCCAGCAGCCAAAGGGGCACCCTCTCCTACGAGCAGTACTTC.

The J gene is TRBJ1-4, the V gene TRBV28; D unresolved. The germline gives CDR1 MDHEN, CDR2 SYDVKM. This CDR3 contains 13 residues. The V gene lost 6 bases and the J gene lost 2 bases, with 7 bases spanning the gap. The chain's CDR3 is CASSLGTNEKLFF. CDR3 nucleotides: TGTGCCAGCAGCCTGGGCACTAATGAAAAACTGTTTTTT. Looking up the rest from reference TRBV28 and TRBJ1-4 gives the full variable domain: DVKVTQSSRYLVKRTGEKVFLECVQDMDHENMFWYRQDPGLGLRLIYFSYDVKMKEKGDIPEGYSVSREKKERFSLILESASTNQTSMYLCASSLGTNEKLFFGSGTQLSVL.

This sequence joins TRBV7-9 and TRBJ1-5, with D possibly TRBD1 on 6 matching bases. Germline CDR1 and CDR2: SEHNR and FQNEAQ (reference sequence). Trimming took off 3 bases at V and 3 bases at J, with 12 bases between the two ends. The CDR3 length is 15 residues. The CDR3 loop is CASSFAGDINQPQHF. CDR3 nucleotides: TGTGCCAGCAGCTTCGCAGGGGACATCAATCAGCCCCAGCATTTT.

The rearrangement links TRBV11-1 to TRBJ2-5; the match to TRBD2 covers 7 bases. The trim removed 5 bases at V and 1 base at J, leaving 7 bases unmatched. The CDR3 runs to 15 residues. Germline V gives CDR1 SGHAT, CDR2 FQDESV (reference sequence). CDR3 in amino acids: CASSLTPSGQETQYF. CDR3 sequence (DNA): TGTGCCAGCAGCCTAACCCCTAGCGGCCAAGAGACCCAGTACTTC.

The CDR3 loop reads CASKRKTGGGEKLFF. CDR3 sequence (DNA): TGTGCCAGTAAAAGGAAGACAGGGGGTGGTGAAAAACTGTTTTTT. The V gene is TRBV19, the J gene TRBJ1-4; 9 nucleotides match TRBD1. After removal of 7 bases from V and 7 bases from J, the junction contained 10 bases not matched to a gene. The germline gives CDR1 LNHDA, CDR2 SQIVND (reference sequence). The CDR3 is 15 residues long. Supplemented by reference TRBV19 and TRBJ1-4, the full variable domain reads DGGITQSPKYLFRKEGQNVTLSCEQNLNHDAMYWYRQDPGQGLRLIYYSQIVNDFQKGDIAEGYSVSREKKESFPLTVTSAQKNPTAFYLCASKRKTGGGEKLFFGSGTQLSVL.

This chain links TRBV11-2 with TRBJ2-5, with TRBD1 matching 8 bases. CDR3 size: 14 residues. CDR1 and CDR2 (germline): SGHAT, FQNNGV. V trimming: 2 bases; J trimming: 9 bases; junction bases outside the gene matches: 8. In DNA, the CDR3 is TGTGCCAGCAGCTTAAGGGGACAGGTCGGGGCCCAGTACTTC. Amino acid sequence: CASSLRGQVGAQYF. Full variable domain (missing parts from reference TRBV11-2 and TRBJ2-5): EAGVAQSPRYKIIEKRQSVAFWCNPISGHATLYWYQQILGQGPKLLIQFQNNGVVDDSQLPKDRFSAERLKGVDSTLKIQPAKLEDSAVYLCASSLRGQVGAQYFGPGTRLLVL.